Listed below are T cell receptor beta chains from one sample, sequenced in a study of T cell responses to AZD1222 COVID-19 vaccine. TCRdb keeps only in-frame clones here, not all; method: immunoSEQ multiplex PCR. This sample has 100,000 to 150,000 clones, with around 85% found just once. The sequences come from peripheral blood, collected 28 days after the second AZD1222 dose. These receptors originate from an adult who received the AZD1222 COVID-19 vaccine. The CDR3 runs from the conserved cysteine through the conserved F or W. The D gene is left open where the match is weak. Clone size is stated in some rows and not others, as once, few, many or a class when expanded.

v_call: TRBV6-5; clone_size: once; j_call: TRBJ2-5; d_call: TRBD2; cdr3_nt: TGTGCCAGCAGAGGACTAGGACGGGAGACCCAGTACTTC; cdr3_aa: CASRGLGRETQYF
v_call: TRBV5-1; clone_size: NA; j_call: TRBJ2-7; d_call: NA; cdr3_nt: TGCGCCGGGGAGGACGAGCAGTACTTC; cdr3_aa: CAGEDEQYF
v_call: TRBV19; clone_size: NA; j_call: TRBJ2-5; d_call: NA; cdr3_nt: TGTGCCAGTAGTATAGCGGGGGCGGGCGAAGAGACCCAGTACTTC; cdr3_aa: CASSIAGAGEETQYF
v_call: TRBV9; clone_size: NA; j_call: TRBJ2-7; d_call: NA; cdr3_nt: TGTGCCAGCAGCGTACATCAAGGGCCCTACGAGCAGTACTTC; cdr3_aa: CASSVHQGPYEQYF
v_call: TRBV9; clone_size: NA; j_call: TRBJ2-3; d_call: NA; cdr3_nt: TGTGCCAGCAGCGTAGTCGAGGAAGATACGCAGTATTTT; cdr3_aa: CASSVVEEDTQYF
v_call: TRBV7-2; clone_size: NA; j_call: TRBJ2-3; d_call: NA; cdr3_nt: TGTGCCCCACCCATGGCGATGTCAGATACGCAGTATTTT; cdr3_aa: CAPPMAMSDTQYF
v_call: TRBV30; clone_size: NA; j_call: TRBJ1-6; d_call: TRBD1; cdr3_nt: TGTGCCGGGACACCGGGACAGAATTCACCCCTCCACTTT; cdr3_aa: CAGTPGQNSPLHF
v_call: TRBV11-1; clone_size: NA; j_call: TRBJ1-6; d_call: NA; cdr3_nt: TGTGCCAGCAGCTTAGGTCTCGCCGAGAATTCACCCCTCCACTTT; cdr3_aa: CASSLGLAENSPLHF
v_call: TRBV3-1/TRBV3-2; clone_size: NA; j_call: TRBJ1-1; d_call: NA; cdr3_nt: TGTGCCAGCAGCCAAGGGGGCGCCAGGAACACTGAAGCTTTCTTT; cdr3_aa: CASSQGGARNTEAFF
v_call: TRBV10-3; clone_size: NA; j_call: TRBJ1-3; d_call: NA; cdr3_nt: TGTGCCATCAGTGAGCCCGGACACGGTCCGATAGACACCATATATTTT; cdr3_aa: CAISEPGHGPIDTIYF
v_call: TRBV2; clone_size: once; j_call: TRBJ2-3; d_call: TRBD2; cdr3_nt: TGTGCCAGCAGGGGGGGGATTAGCACAGATACGCAGTATTTT; cdr3_aa: CASRGGISTDTQYF
v_call: TRBV4-3; clone_size: NA; j_call: TRBJ2-7; d_call: NA; cdr3_nt: TGCGCCAGCAGCCAAGGTACGGGGGCCGAGCAGTACTTC; cdr3_aa: CASSQGTGAEQYF
v_call: TRBV5-1; clone_size: NA; j_call: TRBJ1-6; d_call: TRBD1; cdr3_nt: TGCGCCAGCAGCATACAGGGGGCCGGTGATTCACCCCTCCACTTT; cdr3_aa: CASSIQGAGDSPLHF
v_call: TRBV11-1; clone_size: NA; j_call: TRBJ1-1; d_call: NA; cdr3_nt: TGTGCCAGCAGCTTAGGAAAGGGTGGAAGGTTCACTGAAGCTTTCTTT; cdr3_aa: CASSLGKGGRFTEAFF
v_call: TRBV11-2; clone_size: NA; j_call: TRBJ2-1; d_call: TRBD2; cdr3_nt: TGTGCCAGCAGCTTTCCTAGCGGGGGGGCCAATGAGCAGTTCTTC; cdr3_aa: CASSFPSGGANEQFF
v_call: TRBV6-4; clone_size: NA; j_call: TRBJ1-5; d_call: NA; cdr3_nt: TGTGCCAGCAGTGATTGGGGGGATGGTCAGCCCCAGCATTTT; cdr3_aa: CASSDWGDGQPQHF
v_call: TRBV18; clone_size: NA; j_call: TRBJ2-1; d_call: NA; cdr3_nt: TGTGCCAGCTCACCAGGGGACAATGAGCAGTTCTTC; cdr3_aa: CASSPGDNEQFF
v_call: TRBV30; clone_size: NA; j_call: TRBJ2-5; d_call: TRBD2; cdr3_nt: TGTGCCTTGGCGGGAGGAGGACAGACCCAGTACTTC; cdr3_aa: CALAGGGQTQYF
v_call: TRBV18; clone_size: NA; j_call: TRBJ1-1; d_call: NA; cdr3_nt: TGTGCCAGCTCACCCTCTATGGGGGCGTTGATGAACACTGAAGCTTTCTTT; cdr3_aa: CASSPSMGALMNTEAFF
v_call: TRBV14; clone_size: once; j_call: TRBJ1-2; d_call: TRBD1; cdr3_nt: TGTGCCAGCAGCCCCGGGACAGGGAATTTCGGAAGTGGCTACACCTTC; cdr3_aa: CASSPGTGNFGSGYTF
v_call: TRBV28; clone_size: NA; j_call: TRBJ1-5; d_call: NA; cdr3_nt: TGTGCCAGCAGTTTGGGACTCTCCAATCAGCCCCAGCATTTT; cdr3_aa: CASSLGLSNQPQHF
v_call: TRBV2; clone_size: NA; j_call: TRBJ1-1; d_call: TRBD1; cdr3_nt: TGTGCCAGCAGTGCGCCAGGGGGTGAGAACACTGAAGCTTTCTTT; cdr3_aa: CASSAPGGENTEAFF
v_call: TRBV3-1/TRBV3-2; clone_size: NA; j_call: TRBJ2-7; d_call: NA; cdr3_nt: TGTGCCAGCAGCCGAGAGGGGTTGGGGACCCCCTACGAGCAGTACTTC; cdr3_aa: CASSREGLGTPYEQYF
v_call: TRBV7-2; clone_size: NA; j_call: TRBJ1-5; d_call: NA; cdr3_nt: TGTGCCAGCAGCTCGCCAAATCAGCCCCAGCATTTT; cdr3_aa: CASSSPNQPQHF
v_call: TRBV5-6; clone_size: NA; j_call: TRBJ1-2; d_call: NA; cdr3_nt: TGTGCCAGCAGCTCCTGGGCCCATGGTGGCTACACCTTC; cdr3_aa: CASSSWAHGGYTF
v_call: TRBV2; clone_size: once; j_call: TRBJ1-6; d_call: NA; cdr3_nt: TGTGCCAGCAGCCTCGGGGATTCACCCCTCCACTTT; cdr3_aa: CASSLGDSPLHF
v_call: TRBV28; clone_size: NA; j_call: TRBJ2-6; d_call: TRBD2; cdr3_nt: TGTGCCAGCAGTTTTACGGGGGGTAGGGCCAACGTCCTGACTTTC; cdr3_aa: CASSFTGGRANVLTF
v_call: TRBV7-3; clone_size: NA; j_call: TRBJ1-3; d_call: NA; cdr3_nt: TGTGCCAGCAGCTTAACGAGCGGTGGAAACACCATATATTTT; cdr3_aa: CASSLTSGGNTIYF
v_call: TRBV6-5; clone_size: once; j_call: TRBJ1-2; d_call: NA; cdr3_nt: TGTGCCAGCAGTCCAAATAACTATGGCTACACCTTC; cdr3_aa: CASSPNNYGYTF
v_call: TRBV28; clone_size: once; j_call: TRBJ1-5; d_call: NA; cdr3_nt: TGTGCCAGCAGTGCCGGGCCTCTTACCCAGCATTTT; cdr3_aa: CASSAGPLTQHF
v_call: TRBV5-3; clone_size: NA; j_call: TRBJ1-1; d_call: NA; cdr3_nt: TGTGCCAGAAGCCTCTCAAGGGGCACTGAAGCTTTCTTT; cdr3_aa: CARSLSRGTEAFF
v_call: TRBV4-1; clone_size: NA; j_call: TRBJ2-7; d_call: NA; cdr3_nt: TGCGCCAGCAGCCAAGTCCTACAGGTCTCCTACGAGCAGTACTTC; cdr3_aa: CASSQVLQVSYEQYF
v_call: TRBV4-2; clone_size: NA; j_call: TRBJ1-6; d_call: TRBD1; cdr3_nt: TGTGCCAGCAGCCAAGTGTACGGGACAGGATCCTTCACCCTCCACTTT; cdr3_aa: CASSQVYGTGSFTLHF
v_call: TRBV4-3; clone_size: NA; j_call: TRBJ1-2; d_call: NA; cdr3_nt: TGCGCCAGCAGCCAAGATTGGGGAGCCTATGGCTACACCTTC; cdr3_aa: CASSQDWGAYGYTF
v_call: TRBV10-1; clone_size: once; j_call: TRBJ2-7; d_call: TRBD1; cdr3_nt: TGCGCCAGCAGTGCCCGGGACAGGAGCTCCTACGAGCAGTACTTC; cdr3_aa: CASSARDRSSYEQYF
v_call: TRBV2; clone_size: NA; j_call: TRBJ1-3; d_call: NA; cdr3_nt: TGTGCCAGCAGTGGAGCTCTCTCTGGAAACACCATATATTTT; cdr3_aa: CASSGALSGNTIYF
v_call: TRBV7-2; clone_size: few; j_call: TRBJ2-3; d_call: TRBD2; cdr3_nt: TGTGCCAGCAGTCCCGGGGGGGATACGCAGTATTTT; cdr3_aa: CASSPGGDTQYF
v_call: TRBV5-4; clone_size: NA; j_call: TRBJ2-7; d_call: NA; cdr3_nt: TGTGCCAGCAGCTCAACCCCTGACAGACAATGGTACTTC; cdr3_aa: CASSSTPDRQWYF
v_call: TRBV7-3; clone_size: NA; j_call: TRBJ2-5; d_call: NA; cdr3_nt: TGTGCCAGCAGCTATGCGGGCTTTGGACTGAGCAAAGAGACCCAGTACTTC; cdr3_aa: CASSYAGFGLSKETQYF
v_call: TRBV28; clone_size: few; j_call: TRBJ2-5; d_call: TRBD2; cdr3_nt: TGTGCCAGCAGCGGCGGGGGGACGCAAGAGACCCAGTACTTC; cdr3_aa: CASSGGGTQETQYF
v_call: TRBV7-2; clone_size: few; j_call: TRBJ2-5; d_call: NA; cdr3_nt: TGTGCCAGCAGCTTTACAGAGCACCAAGAGACCCAGTACTTC; cdr3_aa: CASSFTEHQETQYF
v_call: TRBV6-4; clone_size: NA; j_call: TRBJ2-7; d_call: NA; cdr3_nt: TGTGCCAGCAGTGGGGCCTACGAGCAGTACTTC; cdr3_aa: CASSGAYEQYF
v_call: TRBV4-1; clone_size: NA; j_call: TRBJ1-1; d_call: NA; cdr3_nt: TGCGCCAGCAGCCAAGACCCAGTAATGAACACTGAAGCTTTCTTT; cdr3_aa: CASSQDPVMNTEAFF
v_call: TRBV12-3/TRBV12-4; clone_size: NA; j_call: TRBJ2-2; d_call: TRBD2; cdr3_nt: TGTGCCAGCAGTGCGGGGGTCGGGGAGCTGTTTTTT; cdr3_aa: CASSAGVGELFF
v_call: TRBV3-1/TRBV3-2; clone_size: NA; j_call: TRBJ2-7; d_call: TRBD1; cdr3_nt: TGTGCCAGCAGCAACCGGACAGGGGGCGCCTACGAGCAGTACTTC; cdr3_aa: CASSNRTGGAYEQYF
v_call: TRBV30; clone_size: NA; j_call: TRBJ1-2; d_call: TRBD1; cdr3_nt: TGTGCCTGGAGTGTACTTGGACAGGGGCAATACGGCGGCTACACCTTC; cdr3_aa: CAWSVLGQGQYGGYTF
v_call: TRBV5-6; clone_size: once; j_call: TRBJ2-5; d_call: TRBD2; cdr3_nt: TGTGCCAGCAGCTTCTCCGGGACTAGAAGAGAGACCCAGTACTTC; cdr3_aa: CASSFSGTRRETQYF
v_call: TRBV4-3; clone_size: NA; j_call: TRBJ1-2; d_call: NA; cdr3_nt: TGCGCCAGCAGCCAAGATCACCGGTCCAGGGCTTTCTACACCTTC; cdr3_aa: CASSQDHRSRAFYTF
v_call: TRBV3-1/TRBV3-2; clone_size: NA; j_call: TRBJ2-1; d_call: NA; cdr3_nt: TGTGCCAGCACTCCTAACCGTCCTGGGGGGGGGCAAGGTAGATCCTACAATGAGCAGTTCTTC; cdr3_aa: CASTPNRPGGGQGRSYNEQFF
v_call: TRBV2; clone_size: NA; j_call: TRBJ1-1; d_call: NA; cdr3_nt: TGTGCCAGCAGTAGGGGTCAGACGAACACTGAAGCTTTCTTT; cdr3_aa: CASSRGQTNTEAFF
v_call: TRBV6-5; clone_size: NA; j_call: TRBJ1-5; d_call: NA; cdr3_nt: TGTGCCAGCAGGGTGGGAGGGGGCAATCAGCCCCAGCATTTT; cdr3_aa: CASRVGGGNQPQHF
v_call: TRBV6-5; clone_size: NA; j_call: TRBJ1-2; d_call: NA; cdr3_nt: TGTGCCAGCAGTTACGGGGCAGGGGCTGATGGCTACACCTTC; cdr3_aa: CASSYGAGADGYTF
v_call: TRBV6-5; clone_size: NA; j_call: TRBJ2-1; d_call: NA; cdr3_nt: TGTGCCAGCAGTTCAGGGTCCCCGACCTACAATGAGCAGTTCTTC; cdr3_aa: CASSSGSPTYNEQFF
v_call: TRBV3-1/TRBV3-2; clone_size: NA; j_call: TRBJ1-1; d_call: TRBD1; cdr3_nt: TGTGCCAGCAGCCCCCGACAGGGTGCTGAAGCTTTCTTT; cdr3_aa: CASSPRQGAEAFF
v_call: TRBV6-1; clone_size: few; j_call: TRBJ1-1; d_call: NA; cdr3_nt: TGTGCCAGCAGTGAAGCATCGGGAGGGGGGGACACTGAAGCTTTCTTT; cdr3_aa: CASSEASGGGDTEAFF
v_call: TRBV3-1/TRBV3-2; clone_size: once; j_call: TRBJ2-1; d_call: NA; cdr3_nt: TGTGCCAGCAGCCAAGAGGAGGCTAGACTTCCGTTCTTC; cdr3_aa: CASSQEEARLPFF
v_call: TRBV28; clone_size: NA; j_call: TRBJ2-3; d_call: NA; cdr3_nt: TGTGCCAGCAACCTCAGCACAGATACGCAGTATTTT; cdr3_aa: CASNLSTDTQYF
v_call: TRBV18; clone_size: few; j_call: TRBJ1-4; d_call: NA; cdr3_nt: TGTGCCAGCTCACCGAACAATGAAAAACTGTTTTTT; cdr3_aa: CASSPNNEKLFF
v_call: TRBV9; clone_size: once; j_call: TRBJ1-2; d_call: TRBD1; cdr3_nt: TGTGCCAGCGGACAGGGAGGCTATGGCTACACCTTC; cdr3_aa: CASGQGGYGYTF